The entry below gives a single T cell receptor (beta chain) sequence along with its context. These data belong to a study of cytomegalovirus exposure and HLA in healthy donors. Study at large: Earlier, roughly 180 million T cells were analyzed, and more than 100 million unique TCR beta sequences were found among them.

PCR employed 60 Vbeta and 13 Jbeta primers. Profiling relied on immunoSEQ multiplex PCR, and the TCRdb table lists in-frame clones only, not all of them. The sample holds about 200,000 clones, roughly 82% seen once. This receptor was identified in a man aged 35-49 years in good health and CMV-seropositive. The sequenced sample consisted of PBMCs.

This chain's CDR3 is CASSQDLDNEQFF. CDR3 DNA: TGCGCCAGCAGCCAGGACTTAGACAATGAGCAGTTCTTC. The chain uses TRBV4-1 and TRBJ2-1; TRBD2 is a possible D gene (5 bases). The CDR3 is 13 amino acids. Germline loops: CDR1 MGHRA, CDR2 YSYEKL. V was clipped by 3 bases and J by 5 bases, with 8 bases between them.